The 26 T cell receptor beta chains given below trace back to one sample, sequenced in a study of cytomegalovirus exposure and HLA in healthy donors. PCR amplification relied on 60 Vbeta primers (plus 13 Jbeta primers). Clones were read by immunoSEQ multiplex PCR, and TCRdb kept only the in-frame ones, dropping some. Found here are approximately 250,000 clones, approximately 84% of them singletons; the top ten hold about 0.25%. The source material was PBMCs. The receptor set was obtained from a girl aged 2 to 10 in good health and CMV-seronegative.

CDR3 amino acids: CASSKVSTNSYEQYF. The CDR3 DNA reads as TGTGCCAGCAGCAAAGTGAGCACTAACTCCTACGAGCAGTACTTC. The V call is TRBV21-1, the J call TRBJ2-7; the table's D gene call, TRBD2, was not cross checked with the DNA. TRBV21-1 corresponds to a pseudogene. CDR3 length equals 15 residues.

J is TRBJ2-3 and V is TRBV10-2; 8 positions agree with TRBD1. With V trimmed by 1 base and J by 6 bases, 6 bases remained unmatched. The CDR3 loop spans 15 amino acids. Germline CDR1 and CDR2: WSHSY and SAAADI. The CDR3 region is CASSEYGQGRDTQYF. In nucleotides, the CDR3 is TGCGCCAGCAGTGAGTACGGACAGGGAAGGGATACGCAGTATTTT.

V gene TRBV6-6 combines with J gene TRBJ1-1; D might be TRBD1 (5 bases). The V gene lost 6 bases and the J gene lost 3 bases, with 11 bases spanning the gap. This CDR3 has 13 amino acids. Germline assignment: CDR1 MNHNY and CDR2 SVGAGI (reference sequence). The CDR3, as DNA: TGTGCCAGCAGACGGGGACTTGACACTGAAGCTTTCTTT. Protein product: CASRRGLDTEAFF.

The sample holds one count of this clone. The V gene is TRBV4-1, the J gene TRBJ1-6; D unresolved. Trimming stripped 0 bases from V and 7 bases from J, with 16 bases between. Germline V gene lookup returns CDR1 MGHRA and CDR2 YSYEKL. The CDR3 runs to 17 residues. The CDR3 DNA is TGCGCCAGCAGCCAAGAGCCACGTGCGCTCCAAAATTCACCCCTCCACTTT. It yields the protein CASSQEPRALQNSPLHF.

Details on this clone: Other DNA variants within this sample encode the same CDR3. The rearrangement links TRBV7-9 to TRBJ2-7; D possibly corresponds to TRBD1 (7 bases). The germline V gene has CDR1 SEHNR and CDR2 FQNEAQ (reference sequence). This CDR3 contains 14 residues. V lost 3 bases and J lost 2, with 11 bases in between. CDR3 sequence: CASSLAGGPYEQYF. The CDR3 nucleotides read TGTGCCAGCAGCTTGGCAGGGGGGCCCTACGAGCAGTACTTC.

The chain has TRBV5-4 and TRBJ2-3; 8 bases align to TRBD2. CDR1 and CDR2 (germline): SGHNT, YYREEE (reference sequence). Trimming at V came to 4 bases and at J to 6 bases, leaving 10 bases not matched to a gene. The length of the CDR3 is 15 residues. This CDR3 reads CASSPGGGGSDTQYF. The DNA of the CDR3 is TGTGCCAGCAGCCCGGGAGGCGGGGGGAGTGATACGCAGTATTTT.

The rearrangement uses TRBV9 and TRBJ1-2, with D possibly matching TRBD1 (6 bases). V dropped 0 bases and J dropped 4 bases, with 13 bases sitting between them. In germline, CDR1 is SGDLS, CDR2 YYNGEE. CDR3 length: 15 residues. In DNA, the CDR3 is TGTGCCAGCAGCGTAGGGCAGGGGCCCAGCTATGGCTACACCTTC. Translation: CASSVGQGPSYGYTF.

The CDR3 DNA reads as TGCAGTGCTAGCAGGGCACTTGAAGCTTTCTTT. Its protein is CSASRALEAFF. The V call is TRBV20-1, the J call TRBJ1-1; possible D gene TRBD1, 5 bases. Germline CDR1 and CDR2: DFQATT and SNEGSKA (reference sequence). The CDR3 extends over 11 amino acids. The V gene lost 3 bases and the J gene lost 7 bases, with 9 bases spanning the gap.

The CDR3 spells CASSQDGTSPLHF. The CDR3 region has the DNA TGCGCCAGCAGCCAGGATGGAACCTCACCCCTCCACTTT. The chain uses TRBV5-1 and TRBJ1-6; D not certain. Trimming shortened V by 4 bases and J by 10 bases, and 12 bases separated the two germline ends. Germline V gene lookup returns CDR1 SGHRS and CDR2 YFSETQ. CDR3 length: 13 residues.

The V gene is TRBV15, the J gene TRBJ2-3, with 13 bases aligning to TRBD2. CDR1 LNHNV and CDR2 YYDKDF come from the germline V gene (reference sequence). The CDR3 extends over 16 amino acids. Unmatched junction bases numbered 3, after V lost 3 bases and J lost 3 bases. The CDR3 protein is CATSRGLAGLTDTQYF. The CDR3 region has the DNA TGTGCCACCAGCAGGGGACTAGCGGGGCTGACAGATACGCAGTATTTT.

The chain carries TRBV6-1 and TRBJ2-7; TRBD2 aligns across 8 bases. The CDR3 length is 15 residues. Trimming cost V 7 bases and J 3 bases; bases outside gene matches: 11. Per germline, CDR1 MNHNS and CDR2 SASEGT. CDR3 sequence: CASTPLAGGDYEQYF. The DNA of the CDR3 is TGTGCCAGCACCCCACTGGCGGGGGGAGACTACGAGCAGTACTTC.

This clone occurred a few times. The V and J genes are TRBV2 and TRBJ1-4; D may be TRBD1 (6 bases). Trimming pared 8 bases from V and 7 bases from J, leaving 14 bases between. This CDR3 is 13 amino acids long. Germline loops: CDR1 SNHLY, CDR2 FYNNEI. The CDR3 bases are TGTGCCAGCGCGAGGGGGTCAGGTGAAAAACTGTTTTTT. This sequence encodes CASARGSGEKLFF.

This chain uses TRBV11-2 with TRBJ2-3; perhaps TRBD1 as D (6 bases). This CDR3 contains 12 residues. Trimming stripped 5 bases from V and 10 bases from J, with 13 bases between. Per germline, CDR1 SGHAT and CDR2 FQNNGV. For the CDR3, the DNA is TGTGCCAGCAGCCACACAGGGATCTCGCAGTATTTT. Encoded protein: CASSHTGISQYF.

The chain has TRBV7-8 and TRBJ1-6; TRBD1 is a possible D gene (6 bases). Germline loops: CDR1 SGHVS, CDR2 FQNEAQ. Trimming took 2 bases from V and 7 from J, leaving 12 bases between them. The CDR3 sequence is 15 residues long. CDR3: CASSLTGTMNSPLHF. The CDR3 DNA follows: TGTGCCAGCAGCTTAACCGGGACAATGAATTCACCCCTCCACTTT.

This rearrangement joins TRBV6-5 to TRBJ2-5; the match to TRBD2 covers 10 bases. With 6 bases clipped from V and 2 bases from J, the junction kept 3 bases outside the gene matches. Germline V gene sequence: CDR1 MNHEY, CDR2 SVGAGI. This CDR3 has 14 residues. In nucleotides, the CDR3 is TGTGCCAGCAGAAGAGCGGGGGGGCAAGAGACCCAGTACTTC. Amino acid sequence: CASRRAGGQETQYF.

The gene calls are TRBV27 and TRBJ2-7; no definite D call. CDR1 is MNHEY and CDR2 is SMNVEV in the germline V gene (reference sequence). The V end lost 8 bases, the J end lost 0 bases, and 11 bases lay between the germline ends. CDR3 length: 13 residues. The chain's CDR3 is CASRMRLSYEQYF. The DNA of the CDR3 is TGTGCCAGCCGGATGAGGCTCTCCTACGAGCAGTACTTC.

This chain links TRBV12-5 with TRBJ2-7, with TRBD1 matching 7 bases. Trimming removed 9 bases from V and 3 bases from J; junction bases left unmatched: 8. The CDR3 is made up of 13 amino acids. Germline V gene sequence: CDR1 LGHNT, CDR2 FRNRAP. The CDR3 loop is CASESRDSYEQYF. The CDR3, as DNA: TGTGCTAGCGAATCCCGGGACAGCTACGAGCAGTACTTC.

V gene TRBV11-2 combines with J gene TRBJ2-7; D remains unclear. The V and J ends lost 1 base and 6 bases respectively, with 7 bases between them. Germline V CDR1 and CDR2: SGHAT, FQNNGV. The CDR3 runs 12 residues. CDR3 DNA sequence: TGTGCCAGCAGCTTAGCGGGTGCCGAGCAGTACTTC. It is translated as CASSLAGAEQYF.

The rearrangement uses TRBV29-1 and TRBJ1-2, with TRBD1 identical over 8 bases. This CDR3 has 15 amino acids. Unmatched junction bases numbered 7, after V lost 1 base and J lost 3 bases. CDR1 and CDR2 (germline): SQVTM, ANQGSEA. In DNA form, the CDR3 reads TGCAGCGTTGAAGGCCGACAGGGGCCGGACTATGGCTACACCTTC. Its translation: CSVEGRQGPDYGYTF.

Written as DNA, the CDR3 is TGTGCCAGCAGTTACTTCTCGAACTATGGCTACACCTTC. Residues: CASSYFSNYGYTF. The chain joins TRBV6-5 to TRBJ1-2; D remains unclear. This CDR3 comprises 13 residues. V lost 1 base to trimming and J lost 2 bases, with 5 bases between them. CDR1 is MNHEY and CDR2 is SVGAGI in the germline V gene.

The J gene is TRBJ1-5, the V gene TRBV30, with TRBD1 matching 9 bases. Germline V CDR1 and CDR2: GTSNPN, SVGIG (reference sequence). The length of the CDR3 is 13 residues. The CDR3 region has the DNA TGTGCTGCAACTGACAGGGGGAATCAGCCCCAGCATTTT. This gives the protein CAATDRGNQPQHF.

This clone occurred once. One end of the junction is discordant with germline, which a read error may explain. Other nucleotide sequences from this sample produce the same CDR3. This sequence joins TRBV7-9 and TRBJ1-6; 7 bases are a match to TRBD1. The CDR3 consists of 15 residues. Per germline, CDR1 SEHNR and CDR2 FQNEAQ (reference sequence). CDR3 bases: TGCGCCAGCAGCGCACGGGACAGTAATAATTCACCCCTCCACTTT. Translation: CASSARDSNNSPLHF.

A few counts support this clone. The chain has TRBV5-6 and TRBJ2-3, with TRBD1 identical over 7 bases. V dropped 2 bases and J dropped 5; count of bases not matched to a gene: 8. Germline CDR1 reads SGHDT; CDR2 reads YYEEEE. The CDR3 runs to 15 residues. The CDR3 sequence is CASSFHEGARDTQYF. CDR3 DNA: TGTGCCAGCAGCTTCCATGAGGGGGCGAGAGATACGCAGTATTTT.

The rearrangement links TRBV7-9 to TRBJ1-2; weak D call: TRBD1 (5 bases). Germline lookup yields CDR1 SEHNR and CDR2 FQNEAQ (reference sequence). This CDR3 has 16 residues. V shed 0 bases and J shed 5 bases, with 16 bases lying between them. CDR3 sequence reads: CASSLASGSSQYGYTF. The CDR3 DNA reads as TGTGCCAGCAGCTTAGCCTCAGGGTCGAGCCAATATGGCTACACCTTC.

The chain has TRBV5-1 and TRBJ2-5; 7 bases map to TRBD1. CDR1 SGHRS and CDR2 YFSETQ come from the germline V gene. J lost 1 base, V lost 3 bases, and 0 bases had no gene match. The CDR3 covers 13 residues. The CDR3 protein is CASSWDSQETQYF. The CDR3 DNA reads TGCGCCAGCAGCTGGGACAGCCAAGAGACCCAGTACTTC.

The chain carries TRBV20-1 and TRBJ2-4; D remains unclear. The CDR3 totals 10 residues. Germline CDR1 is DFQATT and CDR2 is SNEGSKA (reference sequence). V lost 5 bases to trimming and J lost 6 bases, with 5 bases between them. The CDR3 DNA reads TGCAGTGCTTCTCGAAACATTCAGTACTTC. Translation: CSASRNIQYF.